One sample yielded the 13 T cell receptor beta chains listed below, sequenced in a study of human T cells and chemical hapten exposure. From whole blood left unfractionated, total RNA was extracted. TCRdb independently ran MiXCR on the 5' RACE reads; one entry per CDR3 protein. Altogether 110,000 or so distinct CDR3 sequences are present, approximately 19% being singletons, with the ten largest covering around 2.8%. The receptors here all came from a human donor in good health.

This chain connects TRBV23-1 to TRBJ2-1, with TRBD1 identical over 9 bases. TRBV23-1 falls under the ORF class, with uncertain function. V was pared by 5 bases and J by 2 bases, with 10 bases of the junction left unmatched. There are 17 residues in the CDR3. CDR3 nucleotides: TGCGCCAGCAGTTCCAAGTCCCGGGACAGGGCCTACAATGAGCAGTTCTTC. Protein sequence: CASSSKSRDRAYNEQFF.

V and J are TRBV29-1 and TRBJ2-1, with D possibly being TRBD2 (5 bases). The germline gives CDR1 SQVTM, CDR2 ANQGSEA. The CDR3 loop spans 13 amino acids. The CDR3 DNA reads TGCAGTGTATTTGGGAGCTCCTACAATGAGCAGTTCTTC. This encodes CSVFGSSYNEQFF.

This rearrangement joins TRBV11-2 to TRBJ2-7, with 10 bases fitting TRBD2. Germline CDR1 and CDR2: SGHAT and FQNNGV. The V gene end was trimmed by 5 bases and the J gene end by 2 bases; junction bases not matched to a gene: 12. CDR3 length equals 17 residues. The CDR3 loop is CASSPTPQREGPYEQYF. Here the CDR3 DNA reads TGTGCCAGCAGCCCGACCCCCCAGCGGGAGGGCCCCTACGAGCAGTACTTC.

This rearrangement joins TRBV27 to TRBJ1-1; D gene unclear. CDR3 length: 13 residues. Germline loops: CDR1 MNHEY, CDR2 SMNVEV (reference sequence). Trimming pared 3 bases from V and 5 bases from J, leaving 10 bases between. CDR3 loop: CASSFGPFTEAFF. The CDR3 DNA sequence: TGTGCCAGCAGTTTCGGGCCCTTTACTGAAGCTTTCTTT.

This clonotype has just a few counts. CDR3 amino acids: CSARDNRESGYTF. The CDR3 DNA reads TGCAGTGCTAGAGATAACAGGGAGAGTGGCTACACCTTC. The V call is TRBV20-1, the J call TRBJ1-2; D is possibly TRBD1 (6 bases). Germline-derived CDR1 and CDR2 are DFQATT and SNEGSKA (reference sequence). This CDR3 has 13 residues. The germline V and J ends were trimmed by 0 bases and 7 bases, with 12 bases remaining between them.

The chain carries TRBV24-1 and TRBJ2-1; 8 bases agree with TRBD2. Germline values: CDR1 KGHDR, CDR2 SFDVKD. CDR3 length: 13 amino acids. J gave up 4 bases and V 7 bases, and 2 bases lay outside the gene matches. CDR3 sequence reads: CATSAGGYNEQFF. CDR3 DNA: TGTGCCACCAGCGCGGGAGGTTACAATGAGCAGTTCTTC.

The CDR3 is CASRPPTGINTEAFF. As DNA, the CDR3 is TGTGCCAGCAGACCCCCGACAGGGATTAACACTGAAGCTTTCTTT. This sequence joins TRBV12-3 or TRBV12-4 and TRBJ1-1; 7 bases map to TRBD1. V lost 6 bases to trimming and J lost 2 bases; unmatched junction nucleotides: 9. This CDR3 has 15 amino acids.

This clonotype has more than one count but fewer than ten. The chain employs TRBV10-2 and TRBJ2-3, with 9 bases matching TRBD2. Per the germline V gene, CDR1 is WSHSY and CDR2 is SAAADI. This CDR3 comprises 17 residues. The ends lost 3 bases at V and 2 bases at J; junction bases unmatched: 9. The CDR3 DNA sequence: TGCGCCAGCAGTGACCCCATCTGGACTAGCGACACAGATACGCAGTATTTT. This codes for CASSDPIWTSDTDTQYF.

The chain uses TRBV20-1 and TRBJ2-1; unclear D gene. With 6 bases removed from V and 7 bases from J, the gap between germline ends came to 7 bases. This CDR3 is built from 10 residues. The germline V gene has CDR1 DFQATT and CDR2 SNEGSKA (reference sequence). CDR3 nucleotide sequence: TGCAGTGCCCTCTCGAATGAGCAGTTCTTC. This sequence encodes CSALSNEQFF.

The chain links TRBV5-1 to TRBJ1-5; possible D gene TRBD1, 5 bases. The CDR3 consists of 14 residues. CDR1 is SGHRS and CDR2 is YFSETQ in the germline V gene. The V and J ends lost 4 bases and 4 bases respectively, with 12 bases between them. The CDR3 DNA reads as TGCGCCAGCAGCGAACAGGCGGGGAATCAGCCCCAGCATTTT. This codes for CASSEQAGNQPQHF.

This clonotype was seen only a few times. DNA for the CDR3: TGTGCCAGCAGCGCCGGACAGGGGGCAACTCAGCCCCAGCATTTT. Encoded protein: CASSAGQGATQPQHF. This chain connects TRBV3-1 to TRBJ1-5, with 11 positions matching TRBD1. This CDR3 is 15 amino acids long. After removal of 5 bases from V and 6 bases from J, the junction contained 6 bases not matched to a gene. Germline V gives CDR1 LGHDT, CDR2 YNNKEL (reference sequence).

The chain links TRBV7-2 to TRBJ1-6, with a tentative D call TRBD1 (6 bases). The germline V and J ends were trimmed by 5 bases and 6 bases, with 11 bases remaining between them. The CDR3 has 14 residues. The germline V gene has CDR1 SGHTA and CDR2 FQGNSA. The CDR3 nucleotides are TGTGCCAGCAGCCCGCGGACAGCTAATTCACCCCTCCACTTT. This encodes CASSPRTANSPLHF.

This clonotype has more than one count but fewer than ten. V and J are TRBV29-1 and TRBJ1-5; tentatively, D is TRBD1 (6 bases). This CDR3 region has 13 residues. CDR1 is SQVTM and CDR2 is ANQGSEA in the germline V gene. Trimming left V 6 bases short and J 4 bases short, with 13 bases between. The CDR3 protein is CSVSQGSNQPQHF. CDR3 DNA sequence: TGCAGCGTGTCACAGGGCTCGAATCAGCCCCAGCATTTT.